These T cell receptor beta chains were read from a single sample in a study of response to subunit inactivated influenza vaccine. In TCRdb, the RT-PCR reads were re-called with MiXCR into one record per CDR3 protein. This table has 550,000 to 800,000 distinct CDR3 sequences, roughly 13% appearing once. The sample consisted of PBMCs from blood, taken approximately 15 days before vaccination. These TCRs come from a man aged 45-65 years who received an inactivated influenza vaccine. Both conserved end residues are part of each CDR3. The D gene is left open where the match is weak. Some rows have no size entry. The others give once, few or many, or a class for an expanded clone.

>TRBJ1-1|many|TRBV5-1|TRBD1
TGCGCCAGCAGCGTGGACAGGAGGAACACTGAAGCTTTCTTT
CASSVDRRNTEAFF
>TRBJ1-1|few|TRBV7-2|TRBD1
TGTGCCAGCAGCTTAGTTGGGACAGGGCCCACTGAAGCTTTCTTT
CASSLVGTGPTEAFF
>TRBJ2-1|many|TRBV11-2|.
TGTGCCAGCAGCTCCAGGGGTCACAATGAGCAGTTCTTC
CASSSRGHNEQFF
>TRBJ2-2|few|TRBV5-6|.
TGTGCCAGCAGCCCCCTAGGGGGGTATAACACCGGGGAGCTGTTTTTT
CASSPLGGYNTGELFF
>TRBJ2-7|.|TRBV5-7|.
TGTGCCAGCAGCTTGGTCGGACGAATATACGAGCAGTACTTC
CASSLVGRIYEQYF
>TRBJ2-1|.|TRBV7-8|.
TGTGCCAGCAGCCAACTAGGTAGAGGATTGGTGTTTAATGAGCAGTTCTTC
CASSQLGRGLVFNEQFF
>TRBJ2-1|.|TRBV6-2/TRBV6-3|TRBD2
TGTGCCAGCAGTTCCGCGGCGCGGGGGGGCCACAATGAGCAGTTCTTC
CASSSAARGGHNEQFF
>TRBJ2-7|.|TRBV11-2|TRBD2
TGTGCCAGCAGTTACTGGACTAGCGGGAGTATTAGATCCTACGAGCAGTACTTC
CASSYWTSGSIRSYEQYF
>TRBJ2-7|.|TRBV20-1|.
TGCAGTGCTAGAGATGGACGGGCAACGAGACTAGTCGGTGAGCAGTACTTC
CSARDGRATRLVGEQYF
>TRBJ2-3|few|TRBV20-1|.
TGCAGTGCACTGCCGGGATGGAGCACAGATACGCAGTATTTT
CSALPGWSTDTQYF
>TRBJ2-7|.|TRBV5-4|TRBD1
TGTGCCAGCAGCTTGCGGGGCCCGCAGTTTATAGGACAGGGTCTCATCTCCTACGAGCAGTACTTC
CASSLRGPQFIGQGLISYEQYF